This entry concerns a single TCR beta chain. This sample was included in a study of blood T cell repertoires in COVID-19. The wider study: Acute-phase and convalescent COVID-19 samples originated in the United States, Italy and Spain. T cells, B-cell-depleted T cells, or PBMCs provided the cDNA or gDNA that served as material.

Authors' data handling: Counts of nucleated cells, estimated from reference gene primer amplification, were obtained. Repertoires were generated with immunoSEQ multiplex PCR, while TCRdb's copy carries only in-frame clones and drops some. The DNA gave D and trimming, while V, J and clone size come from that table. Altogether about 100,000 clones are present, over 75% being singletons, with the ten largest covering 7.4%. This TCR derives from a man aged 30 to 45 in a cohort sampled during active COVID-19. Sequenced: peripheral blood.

The DNA of the CDR3 is TGTGCCATCAGTGAGTTCCGGGGCACAGATACGCAGTATTTT. It codes for CAISEFRGTDTQYF. The chain joins TRBV10-3 to TRBJ2-3; D gene uncertain. CDR1 is ENHRY, CDR2 SYGVKD, per germline. The CDR3 length is 14 residues. V gave up 1 base and J gave up 1 base, with 6 bases separating them.